A selection of T cell receptor beta chains follows, all from one sample in a study of human T cells and chemical hapten exposure. TCRdb processed the RACE reads anew with MiXCR; each CDR3 protein has one entry. The data contain approximately 90,000 distinct CDR3 sequences, roughly an eighth of them singletons. Sequencing used whole blood, obtained in connection with sensitization to the hapten diphenylcyclopropenone (DPC). Receptor source: a woman between 40 and 50 years old with alopecia areata. Some clones in this sample may be carry-over from other donors' samples. Both conserved end residues are part of each CDR3. The order of the fields is J gene, V gene, D gene, clone size, CDR3 DNA, CDR3 protein. The D gene is left open where the match is weak. Size values are once, few and many counts, or a class for expanded clones, and some rows have none.

TRBJ1-4,TRBV12-3/TRBV12-4,.,few,TGTGCCAGCAGCCCTCCTGGTTCAACTAATGAAAAACTGTTTTTT,CASSPPGSTNEKLFF
TRBJ2-1,TRBV7-7,.,many,TGTGCTAGCAGCTTAGCTGAGACACCCTACAATGAGCAGTTCTTC,CASSLAETPYNEQFF
TRBJ2-2,TRBV12-3/TRBV12-4,.,.,TGTGCCAGCACCCAAGGGCAGTACACCGGGGAGCTGTTTTTT,CASTQGQYTGELFF
TRBJ1-5,TRBV7-2,.,many,TGTGCCAGCAGCTTAGAGGTAGGAGCCCAGCATTTT,CASSLEVGAQHF
TRBJ2-3,TRBV12-3/TRBV12-4,.,.,TGTGCCAGCAGTCATTCCCTAGATACGCAGTATTTT,CASSHSLDTQYF
TRBJ2-7,TRBV18,.,.,TGTGCCAGCTCGACAAAAATGCCCCCCTACGAGCAGTACTTC,CASSTKMPPYEQYF
TRBJ1-3,TRBV7-2,.,few,TGTGCCAGCAGCTTAATGGGGAGCTCTGGAAACACCATATATTTT,CASSLMGSSGNTIYF
TRBJ1-2,TRBV6-6,.,.,TGTGCCAGCAGTTCCGGACACACTAACTATGGCTACACCTTC,CASSSGHTNYGYTF
TRBJ2-7,TRBV29-1,TRBD1,few,TGCAGCGCCGCCCGGACAGGGTTCTACGAGCAGTACTTC,CSAARTGFYEQYF
TRBJ1-5,TRBV6-2/TRBV6-3,.,many,TGTGCCAGCAGTTACGTGGCAGGGCGCCAGCCCCAGCATTTT,CASSYVAGRQPQHF
TRBJ2-4,TRBV29-1,TRBD1,few,TGCAGCGTCGCGGACAGGGGATTGAACATTCAGTACTTC,CSVADRGLNIQYF
TRBJ1-1,TRBV30,.,.,TGTGCCTGGAGTCCTCGGGGAGTCTGGAACACTGAAGCTTTCTTT,CAWSPRGVWNTEAFF
TRBJ1-6,TRBV9,.,.,TGTGCCAGCAGCTTGCGGGACGGAAATTCACCCCTCCACTTT,CASSLRDGNSPLHF
TRBJ2-1,TRBV7-6,TRBD1,.,TGTGCCAGCAGCACGGGCAGGGGGCAGGAGCAGTTCTTC,CASSTGRGQEQFF
TRBJ2-1,TRBV7-2,.,few,TGTGCCAGCAGCCTAACCCTTACCACGACAGCCTACAATGAGCAGTTCTTC,CASSLTLTTTAYNEQFF
TRBJ1-5,TRBV28,.,.,TGTGCCAGCAGTTTACGATCGGGGGGTTACGGCAATCAGCCCCAGCATTTT,CASSLRSGGYGNQPQHF
TRBJ1-1,TRBV5-4,.,.,TGTGCCAGCAGCTCCAAGGAGGGGCGGCAGGGGACTGAAGCTTTCTTT,CASSSKEGRQGTEAFF
TRBJ2-7,TRBV19,.,few,TGTGCCAGTAGCATTTCGACAGGTGGGGCGTACGAGCAGTACTTC,CASSISTGGAYEQYF
TRBJ2-1,TRBV12-3/TRBV12-4,TRBD1,.,TGTGCCAGCACCCTTGGACAGGGGAATAGGGGGGAGCAGTTCTTC,CASTLGQGNRGEQFF
TRBJ2-7,TRBV12-3/TRBV12-4,.,.,TGTGCCAGCAGCCATCCGGGAGCAACCTACGAGCAGTACTTC,CASSHPGATYEQYF
TRBJ2-1,TRBV6-2/TRBV6-3,.,.,TGTGCCAGCAGTAATATACCCTCGGCTGGGCACAATGAGCAGTTCTTC,CASSNIPSAGHNEQFF
TRBJ2-2,TRBV29-1,.,.,TGCAGCGTTGACAGTGGACCGAACACCGGGGAGCTGTTTTTT,CSVDSGPNTGELFF
TRBJ2-7,TRBV20-1,.,.,TGCAGTGTCCCAGGCACCACCTACGAGCAGTACTTC,CSVPGTTYEQYF
TRBJ1-2,TRBV13,.,.,TGTGCCAGCAGCTTGGGACTGACTTTCTATGGCTACACCTTC,CASSLGLTFYGYTF
TRBJ2-3,TRBV27,.,.,TGTGCCAGCAGTCACCGGCCCAATACGCAGTATTTT,CASSHRPNTQYF
TRBJ2-3,TRBV4-3,TRBD1,.,TGCGCCAGCAGCCAAGCACAGGGGATCACAGATACGCAGTATTTT,CASSQAQGITDTQYF
TRBJ2-7,TRBV12-3/TRBV12-4,TRBD1,many,TGTGCCAGCAGTCGCGACCGGGACAGGGGGGGCGAGCAGTACTTC,CASSRDRDRGGEQYF
TRBJ2-1,TRBV7-8,.,.,TGTGCCAGCAGCCCACCCCTGAAGGATGAGCAGTTCTTC,CASSPPLKDEQFF
TRBJ1-4,TRBV9,.,.,TGTGCCAGCAGCGGACGACAGCTTAATGAAAAACTGTTTTTT,CASSGRQLNEKLFF
TRBJ2-7,TRBV5-6,.,.,TGTGCCAGCAGCTTGAATGTGGCAACGTTTACCTACGAGCAGTACTTC,CASSLNVATFTYEQYF
TRBJ2-3,TRBV6-2/TRBV6-3,TRBD2,few,TGTGCCAGCAGTTGGGGACTAGCGGGAGACCCAGATACGCAGTATTTT,CASSWGLAGDPDTQYF
TRBJ2-5,TRBV10-3,.,.,TGTGCCACTGGGGAAGAGACCCAGTACTTC,CATGEETQYF
TRBJ2-3,TRBV11-2,.,.,TGTGCCAGCAGCTTGGGGACTCATACCTCTAGCACAGATACGCAGTATTTT,CASSLGTHTSSTDTQYF
TRBJ2-5,TRBV18,TRBD1,.,TGTGCCAGCTCACAGATGAACCCGGGACAGGGTGGAGAGACCCAGTACTTC,CASSQMNPGQGGETQYF
TRBJ2-5,TRBV5-1,.,few,TGCGCCAGCAGCTTGGAAGGCAGTCTGTACCAAGAGACCCAGTACTTC,CASSLEGSLYQETQYF
TRBJ2-3,TRBV5-5,TRBD2,many,TGTGCCAGCAGCTGGGGACTAGCGGTTCACACAGATACGCAGTATTTT,CASSWGLAVHTDTQYF
TRBJ2-2,TRBV9,TRBD1,.,TGTGCCAGCAGCCCCCAGGGACAGCGGAACACCGGGGAGCTGTTTTTT,CASSPQGQRNTGELFF
TRBJ2-1,TRBV5-1,.,many,TGCGCCAGCAGCTTGGCCAGATACAATGAGCAGTTCTTC,CASSLARYNEQFF
TRBJ1-4,TRBV9,.,.,TGTGCCAGCAGCGTAGAAGGGTACCCTAATGAAAAACTGTTTTTT,CASSVEGYPNEKLFF
TRBJ2-7,TRBV29-1,TRBD1,many,TGCAGCGTTAGGACAGGGAGGATCAACGAGCAGTACTTC,CSVRTGRINEQYF
TRBJ2-6,TRBV5-4,.,many,TGTGCCAGCAGCTGGGGACGGAGCTCTGGGGCCAACGTCCTGACTTTC,CASSWGRSSGANVLTF